A single sample gave rise to the 31 T cell receptor beta chains below, sequenced in a study of blood T cell repertoires in COVID-19. Repertoires were generated with immunoSEQ multiplex PCR, while TCRdb's copy carries only in-frame clones and drops some. The sample contains approximately 110,000 clones, roughly 84% of which appear only once. The source material was peripheral blood. The receptors shown here come from a woman aged 45-60 years with acute or convalescent COVID-19.

This sequence joins TRBV29-1 and TRBJ1-4; D unresolved. Germline CDR1 reads SQVTM; CDR2 reads ANQGSEA. Trimming stripped 4 bases from V and 14 bases from J, with 20 bases between. This CDR3 spans 13 amino acids. CDR3 region: CSVVISYSKQLFF. The CDR3 coding sequence is TGCAGCGTTGTGATATCGTATTCGAAACAGCTGTTTTTT.

In DNA, the CDR3 is TGTGCCAGTAGTATCGGCAGGACAGCTAACACCGGGGAGCTGTTTTTT. This gives the protein CASSIGRTANTGELFF. The chain links TRBV19 to TRBJ2-2, with D maybe TRBD1 (6 bases). The CDR3 is made up of 16 amino acids. Per the germline V gene, CDR1 is LNHDA and CDR2 is SQIVND (reference sequence). V was pared by 3 bases and J by 2 bases, with 13 bases between.

This chain connects TRBV19 to TRBJ1-1, with a weak D call TRBD1 (6 bases). Germline lookup yields CDR1 LNHDA and CDR2 SQIVND (reference sequence). Trimming removed 5 bases at V and 6 bases at J, with 19 bases between. This CDR3 comprises 15 residues. The CDR3 sequence: CASSLPGVLFAEAFF. CDR3 nucleotides: TGTGCCAGTAGTCTTCCAGGGGTGTTGTTCGCTGAAGCTTTCTTT.

The DNA for the CDR3 is TGTGCCAGCAGTTTGTTGGCCTTCTATGGCTACACCTTC. As protein: CASSLLAFYGYTF. The chain links TRBV28 to TRBJ1-2; the D is unclear. V was pared by 3 bases and J by 4 bases, with 9 bases between. The CDR3 consists of 13 residues. Germline V gene lookup returns CDR1 MDHEN and CDR2 SYDVKM.

This chain uses TRBV24-1 with TRBJ1-1; D remains ambiguous. V gave up 6 bases and J gave up 2 bases, with 18 bases separating them. The CDR3 totals 16 residues. Germline CDR1 reads KGHDR; CDR2 reads SFDVKD. CDR3 amino acids: CATSNYSEVPNTEAFF. CDR3 nucleotide sequence: TGTGCCACCAGTAACTACTCGGAGGTCCCAAACACTGAAGCTTTCTTT.

The V gene is TRBV19, the J gene TRBJ2-1, with D perhaps TRBD2 (5 bases). CDR3 length: 12 residues. The V gene's germline CDR1 is LNHDA and CDR2 SQIVND (reference sequence). The germline V and J ends were trimmed by 6 bases and 7 bases, with 10 bases remaining between them. The CDR3 sequence: CASSSEVNEQFF. Here the CDR3 DNA reads TGTGCCAGTAGCTCGGAGGTGAATGAGCAGTTCTTC.

This chain joins TRBV9 and TRBJ1-1; TRBD1 is a possible D gene (6 bases). The germline gives CDR1 SGDLS, CDR2 YYNGEE. The length of the CDR3 is 14 residues. V was trimmed by 3 bases and J by 0 bases, leaving 9 bases between them. CDR3 amino acids: CASSARQVNTEAFF. Written as DNA, the CDR3 is TGTGCCAGCAGCGCCCGACAGGTGAACACTGAAGCTTTCTTT. Based on the CDR3 plus reference TRBV9 and TRBJ1-1, the full variable domain is DSGVTQTPKHLITATGQRVTLRCSPRSGDLSVYWYQQSLDQGLQFLIQYYNGEERAKGNILERFSAQQFPDLHSELNLSSLELGDSALYFCASSARQVNTEAFFGQGTRLTVV.

Only one count was recorded for this clone. The V and J genes are TRBV14 and TRBJ2-3; TRBD2 aligns across 7 bases. Per germline, CDR1 SGHDN and CDR2 FVKESK. This CDR3 comprises 15 residues. Unmatched junction bases numbered 12, after V lost 4 bases and J lost 8 bases. The CDR3 DNA is TGTGCCAGCAGCCCCCCCGGGACTACCGGAGCTACGCAGTATTTT. As protein: CASSPPGTTGATQYF. The complete variable domain, with remaining parts taken from reference TRBV14 and TRBJ2-3, reads EAGVTQFPSHSVIEKGQTVTLRCDPISGHDNLYWYRRVMGKEIKFLLHFVKESKQDESGMPNNRFLAERTGGTYSTLKVQPAELEDSGVYFCASSPPGTTGATQYFGPGTRLTVL.

This clone was picked up a small number of times. The V call is TRBV12-3 or TRBV12-4, the J call TRBJ1-2; D remains ambiguous. The CDR3 has 13 amino acids. V was pared by 6 bases and J by 4 bases, with 12 bases between. CDR3 sequence reads: CASSPQRSYGYTF. The CDR3 region has the DNA TGTGCCAGCAGCCCTCAAAGGAGCTATGGCTACACCTTC.

The chain joins TRBV2 to TRBJ1-4; D uncertain. Germline V gene sequence: CDR1 SNHLY, CDR2 FYNNEI. The CDR3 has 16 residues. Between the trimmed V and J ends, which lost 9 bases and 8 bases, there was a span of 25 bases. Here the CDR3 DNA reads TGTGCCAGTACTGTACCCTCTGGACTTAGTAAGGAAAAACTGTTTTTT. Amino acid sequence: CASTVPSGLSKEKLFF.

The chain has TRBV11-1 and TRBJ1-2, with D unresolved. Germline lookup yields CDR1 SGHAT and CDR2 FQDESV (reference sequence). This CDR3 spans 13 amino acids. Trimming removed 5 bases at V and 2 bases at J, with 9 bases between. The CDR3 bases are TGTGCCAGCAGCCCCCCCTTGAACTATGGCTACACCTTC. Translated: CASSPPLNYGYTF.

The chain joins TRBV6-5 to TRBJ2-3; D remains ambiguous. V lost 4 bases and J lost 5, with 4 bases in between. Germline CDR1 is MNHEY and CDR2 is SVGAGI. This CDR3 contains 11 residues. The CDR3 nucleotides are TGTGCCAGCAGTTTTCTAGATACGCAGTATTTT. Its protein product is CASSFLDTQYF.

As DNA, the CDR3 is TGTGCCAGCACCCCTAGTGCCGGGACAGACTCCTACAATGAGCAGTTCTTC. As protein: CASTPSAGTDSYNEQFF. The chain employs TRBV9 and TRBJ2-1; the match to TRBD1 covers 7 bases. V trimming: 6 bases; J trimming: 0 bases; junction bases outside the gene matches: 12. The CDR3 covers 17 residues. Germline values: CDR1 SGDLS, CDR2 YYNGEE.

The CDR3 nucleotides are TGTGCCAGCAGCCCCTCGACAGGGGGGGGAACTGAAGCTTTCTTT. Encoded protein: CASSPSTGGGTEAFF. This sequence joins TRBV7-3 and TRBJ1-1, with 9 bases matching TRBD1. The V gene's germline CDR1 is SGHTA and CDR2 FQGTGA. This CDR3 is built from 15 residues. After removal of 5 bases from V and 5 bases from J, the junction contained 9 bases not matched to a gene. The full variable domain, its missing parts supplied by reference TRBV7-3 and TRBJ1-1, is GAGVSQTPSNKVTEKGKYVELRCDPISGHTALYWYRQSLGQGPEFLIYFQGTGAADDSGLPNDRFFAVRPEGSVSTLKIQRTERGDSAVYLCASSPSTGGGTEAFFGQGTRLTVV.

Only one count was recorded for this clone. The V call is TRBV20-1, the J call TRBJ1-2, with 7 nucleotides matching TRBD1. CDR1 DFQATT and CDR2 SNEGSKA come from the germline V gene (reference sequence). Trimming took 3 bases from V and 8 from J; bases not matched to a gene: 9. This CDR3 is built from 13 residues. The CDR3 here is CSASLTGTDGYTF. As DNA, the CDR3 is TGCAGTGCTAGTTTGACAGGGACAGACGGCTACACCTTC.

The chain is built from TRBV19 and TRBJ1-6; D ambiguous. With 6 bases removed from V and 5 bases from J, the gap between germline ends came to 5 bases. From germline, CDR1 is LNHDA and CDR2 SQIVND (reference sequence). The length of the CDR3 is 12 residues. The CDR3 here is CASSLNNSPLHF. CDR3 in DNA: TGTGCCAGTAGCTTAAATAATTCACCCCTCCACTTT. Full variable domain (rest looked up from reference TRBV19 and TRBJ1-6): DGGITQSPKYLFRKEGQNVTLSCEQNLNHDAMYWYRQDPGQGLRLIYYSQIVNDFQKGDIAEGYSVSREKKESFPLTVTSAQKNPTAFYLCASSLNNSPLHFGNGTRLTVT.

This clone was detected a few times. The chain recombines TRBV18 with TRBJ2-5; 7 positions agree with TRBD1. V was clipped by 4 bases and J by 2 bases; unmatched bases: 4. From germline, CDR1 is KGHSH and CDR2 LQKENI. The CDR3 covers 14 residues. The CDR3 DNA sequence: TGTGCCAGCTCACTCAGGGGGATACAAGAGACCCAGTACTTC. Protein product: CASSLRGIQETQYF.

The J gene is TRBJ1-1, the V gene TRBV24-1, with 11 bases matching TRBD1. Germline CDR1 and CDR2: KGHDR and SFDVKD. CDR3 size: 13 residues. Trimming took 8 bases from V and 3 from J; bases not matched to a gene: 1. The CDR3 DNA reads as TGTGCCACCATGGACAGGGGGCACACTGAAGCTTTCTTT. Its translation is CATMDRGHTEAFF.

This clone turned up a few times. This chain joins TRBV9 and TRBJ1-3; no reliable D call. The CDR3 totals 15 residues. V lost 4 bases and J lost 5, with 16 bases in between. Germline CDR1 reads SGDLS; CDR2 reads YYNGEE. CDR3 residues: CASSPSLGGRNTIYF. The CDR3 nucleotides are TGTGCCAGCAGCCCCTCCCTGGGCGGGAGAAACACCATATATTTT.

This chain connects TRBV3-1 (or the pseudogene TRBV3-2) to TRBJ1-1; D perhaps matches TRBD1 (5 bases). Deletions cut 2 bases from V and 11 bases from J, with 9 bases between. Germline V gives CDR1 LGHDT, CDR2 YNNKEL (reference sequence). The CDR3 runs to 11 residues. The CDR3 nucleotides are TGTGCCAGCAGCCAAAATCAGGGCGCTTTCTTT. It yields the protein CASSQNQGAFF.

The V and J genes are TRBV9 and TRBJ1-6; possibly TRBD1 for D (6 bases). This CDR3 has 16 amino acids. CDR1 SGDLS and CDR2 YYNGEE come from the germline V gene. The V end was cut by 5 bases, the J end by 7 bases, with 19 bases between. The CDR3 region is CASSVNPTGRNSPLHF. In DNA, the CDR3 is TGTGCCAGCAGTGTAAACCCCACAGGGCGCAATTCACCCCTCCACTTT.

This rearrangement joins TRBV4-2 to TRBJ1-1, with unresolved D. V was clipped by 2 bases and J by 4 bases, with 14 bases between them. From germline, CDR1 is LGHNA and CDR2 YNFKEQ. CDR3 length equals 15 residues. The CDR3 nucleotides read TGTGCCAGCAGCCAACCACGGGATTTAAGCACTGAAGCTTTCTTT. This translates into CASSQPRDLSTEAFF.

The J gene is TRBJ2-2, the V gene TRBV10-3; D may be TRBD2 (7 bases). CDR3 length equals 15 residues. V gave up 2 bases and J gave up 4 bases, with 11 bases separating them. Germline V lookup: CDR1 ENHRY, CDR2 SYGVKD. CDR3 DNA sequence: TGTGCCATCAGTGAGGGGGGCGGGAGCACCGGGGAGCTGTTTTTT. Protein product: CAISEGGGSTGELFF.

CDR3 in amino acids: CASSVDSSTIYF. In nucleotides, the CDR3 is TGTGCCAGCAGTGTGGACAGCTCAACCATATATTTT. The chain has TRBV2 and TRBJ1-3; a possible D gene is TRBD1 (6 bases). The CDR3 has 12 residues. Germline V lookup: CDR1 SNHLY, CDR2 FYNNEI. The V and J ends lost 4 bases and 10 bases respectively, with 11 bases between them.

This clone was counted between two and nine times. DNA for the CDR3: TGTGCCAGCAGTTTAGGGACAGGGAACGCGCCCCTCCACTTT. This sequence encodes CASSLGTGNAPLHF. The chain combines TRBV27 with TRBJ1-6; TRBD1 matches 9 bases. Germline V lookup: CDR1 MNHEY, CDR2 SMNVEV (reference sequence). The CDR3 contains 14 residues. The junction had 6 bases not matched to a gene; V was cut back by 2 bases and J by 13 bases.

The chain links TRBV27 to TRBJ1-1; D gene unclear. Trimming removed 3 bases at V and 1 base at J, with 9 bases between. The CDR3 runs to 14 residues. Germline CDR1 is MNHEY and CDR2 is SMNVEV (reference sequence). This CDR3 reads CASSLSPGNTEAFF. DNA of the CDR3: TGTGCCAGCAGTTTGAGCCCAGGGAACACTGAAGCTTTCTTT.

Here the CDR3 DNA reads TGTGCCAGCAGCCCCAAGGGCACAGGGGGCGTCGAGCAGTACTTC. This codes for CASSPKGTGGVEQYF. The chain couples TRBV5-6 to TRBJ2-7; 9 nucleotides match TRBD1. CDR1 and CDR2 from the germline V gene are SGHDT and YYEEEE. The V segment lost 4 bases and the J segment 6 bases; nucleotides outside the gene matches: 11. The CDR3 runs 15 residues. The variable domain in full, completed from reference TRBV5-6 and TRBJ2-7, reads DAGVTQSPTHLIKTRGQQVTLRCSPKSGHDTVSWYQQALGQGPQFIFQYYEEEERQRGNFPDRFSGHQFPNYSSELNVNALLLGDSALYLCASSPKGTGGVEQYFGPGTRLTVT.

This clone was counted at least ten times. This chain joins TRBV18 and TRBJ1-1, with D perhaps TRBD1 (6 bases). V was trimmed by 6 bases and J by 3 bases, leaving 8 bases between them. There are 12 residues in the CDR3. Germline CDR1 reads KGHSH; CDR2 reads LQKENI. The CDR3 spells CASSGQHTEAFF. As DNA, the CDR3 is TGTGCCAGCTCCGGACAGCACACTGAAGCTTTCTTT.

This rearrangement joins TRBV3-1 (or the pseudogene TRBV3-2) to TRBJ1-5; 8 bases map to TRBD1. Trimming cost V 0 bases and J 5 bases; bases outside gene matches: 6. Germline CDR1 and CDR2: LGHDT and YNNKEL (reference sequence). The CDR3 covers 16 residues. The CDR3 reads CASSQETGGEYQPQHF. The CDR3 DNA reads as TGTGCCAGCAGCCAAGAAACAGGGGGGGAATATCAGCCCCAGCATTTT.

V gene TRBV29-1 combines with J gene TRBJ1-2, with D hard to call. V was cut by 0 bases and J by 4 bases, with 18 bases left in between. The germline gives CDR1 SQVTM, CDR2 ANQGSEA. The CDR3 length is 16 residues. CDR3 DNA sequence: TGCAGCGTTGAAGATAGGCCCCAACAGCTCCTCTATGGCTACACCTTC. Its translation: CSVEDRPQQLLYGYTF.

V is TRBV12-3 or TRBV12-4 and J is TRBJ1-2; D not certain. This CDR3 is 11 amino acids long. The ends were cut back, 6 bases at V and 1 base at J, with 3 bases in the middle. The CDR3 DNA reads TGTGCCAGCAGCTTTAACTATGGCTACACCTTC. It is translated as CASSFNYGYTF.